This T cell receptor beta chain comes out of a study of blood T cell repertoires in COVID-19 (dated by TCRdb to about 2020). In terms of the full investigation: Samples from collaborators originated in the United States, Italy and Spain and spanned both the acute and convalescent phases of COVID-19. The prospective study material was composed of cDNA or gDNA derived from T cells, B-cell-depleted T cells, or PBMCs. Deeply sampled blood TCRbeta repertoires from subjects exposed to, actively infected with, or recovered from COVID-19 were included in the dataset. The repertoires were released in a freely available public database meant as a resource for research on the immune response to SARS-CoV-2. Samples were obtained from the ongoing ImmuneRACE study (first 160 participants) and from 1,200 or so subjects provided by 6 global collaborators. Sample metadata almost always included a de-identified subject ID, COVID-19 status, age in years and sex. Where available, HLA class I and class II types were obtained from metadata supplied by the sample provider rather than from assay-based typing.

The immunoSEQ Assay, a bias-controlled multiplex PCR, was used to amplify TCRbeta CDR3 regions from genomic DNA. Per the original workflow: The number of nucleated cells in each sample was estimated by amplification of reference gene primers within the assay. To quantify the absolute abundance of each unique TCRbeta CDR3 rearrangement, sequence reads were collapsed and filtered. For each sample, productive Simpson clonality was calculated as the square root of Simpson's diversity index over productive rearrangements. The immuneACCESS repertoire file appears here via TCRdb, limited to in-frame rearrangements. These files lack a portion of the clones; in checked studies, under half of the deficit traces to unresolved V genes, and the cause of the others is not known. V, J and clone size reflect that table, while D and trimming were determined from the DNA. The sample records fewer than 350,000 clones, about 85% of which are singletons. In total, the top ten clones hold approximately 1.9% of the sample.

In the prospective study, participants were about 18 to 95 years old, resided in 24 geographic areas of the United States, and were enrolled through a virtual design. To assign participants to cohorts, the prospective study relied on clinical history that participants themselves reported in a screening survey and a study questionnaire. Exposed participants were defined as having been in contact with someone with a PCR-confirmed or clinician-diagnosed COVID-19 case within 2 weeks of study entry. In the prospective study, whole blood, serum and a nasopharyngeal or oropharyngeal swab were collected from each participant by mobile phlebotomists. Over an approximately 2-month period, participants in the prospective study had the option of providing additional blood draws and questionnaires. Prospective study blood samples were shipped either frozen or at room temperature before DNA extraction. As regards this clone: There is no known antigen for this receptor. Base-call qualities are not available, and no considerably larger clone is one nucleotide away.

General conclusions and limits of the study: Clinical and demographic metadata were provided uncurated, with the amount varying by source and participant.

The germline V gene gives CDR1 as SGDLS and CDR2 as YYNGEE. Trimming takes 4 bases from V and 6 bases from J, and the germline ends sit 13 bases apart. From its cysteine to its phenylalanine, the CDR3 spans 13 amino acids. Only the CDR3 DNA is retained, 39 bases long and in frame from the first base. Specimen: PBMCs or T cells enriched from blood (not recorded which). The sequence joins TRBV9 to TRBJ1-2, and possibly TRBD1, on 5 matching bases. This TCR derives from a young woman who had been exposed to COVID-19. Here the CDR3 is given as CASSPQGGDGYTF. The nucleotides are TGTGCCAGCAGCCCGCAGGGAGGGGATGGCTACACCTTC.